Given below is one TCR beta chain in context. What it binds is unknown. The data were taken from a study of cytomegalovirus exposure and HLA in healthy donors. Findings and caveats of the study: In a later analysis, V- and J-gene trimming of beta chains associated with a DCLRE1C missense variant, replicated independently. Clonal expansion was found to be greater in HLA-associated TCR beta chains than in equally common others in a later analysis. A later analysis found TCR association rates differed by HLA locus, highest for DRB1 and lowest for HLA-C. Sequences of the TCR beta chain were said to predict the HLA-A and HLA-B alleles of most subjects accurately.

Germline lookup yields CDR1 GTSNPN and CDR2 SVGIG (reference sequence). This CDR3 is built from 16 residues. J gave up 1 base and V 2 bases, and 7 bases lay outside the gene matches. A multiplex PCR was run with 60 Vbeta primers and 13 Jbeta primers. Generated by immunoSEQ multiplex PCR, the TCRdb table keeps only in-frame clones and is missing some. Counted here are around 150,000 clones, more than 75% occurring once; the ten biggest clones make up less than 1%. The J gene is TRBJ2-2, the V gene TRBV30, with 7 bases matching TRBD2. The clonotype was recovered from a girl aged 2-10 years in good health and CMV-seropositive. What was sequenced was PBMCs. The CDR3: CAWSSAGVGNTGELFF. CDR3 sequence (DNA): TGTGCCTGGAGTTCGGCGGGGGTAGGGAACACCGGGGAGCTGTTTTTT.